These 23 T cell receptor beta chains share one sample of origin, sequenced in a study of T-cell memory formation after mild COVID-19. TCRdb processed the 5' RACE reads anew with MiXCR; each CDR3 protein has one entry. The sample shows about 290,000 distinct CDR3 sequences, around a sixth of them seen only once. The specimen sequenced was PBMCs or a T cell subset sorted from them (not recorded which). All receptors come from a man younger than 35 who had mild COVID-19 (a few samples of this study predate the infection). Cell type and time point are not known.

The chain employs TRBV7-9 and TRBJ2-7; no clear D. Per the germline V gene, CDR1 is SEHNR and CDR2 is FQNEAQ (reference sequence). CDR3 length: 11 amino acids. The V end lost 5 bases, the J end lost 12 bases, and 14 bases lay between the germline ends. CDR3 region: CASSKDDIGYF. CDR3 DNA sequence: TGTGCCAGCAGCAAGGATGATATCGGGTACTTC.

The CDR3 protein is CASSPRMSAYEQYF. Written as DNA, the CDR3 is TGCGCCAGCAGCCCAAGGATGTCAGCCTACGAGCAGTACTTC. This rearrangement joins TRBV4-1 to TRBJ2-7; D is ambiguous. Trimming stripped 4 bases from V and 2 bases from J, with 12 bases between. This CDR3 region has 14 residues. Germline CDR1 is MGHRA and CDR2 is YSYEKL.

This clonotype was picked up a small number of times. The genes are TRBV20-1 and TRBJ2-3; 7 bases are a match to TRBD2. The V segment lost 7 bases and the J segment 2 bases; nucleotides outside the gene matches: 3. This CDR3 comprises 12 residues. Germline lookup yields CDR1 DFQATT and CDR2 SNEGSKA (reference sequence). CDR3 DNA: TGCAGTGAAGCGGGACTCACAGATACGCAGTATTTT. Translated, it gives CSEAGLTDTQYF.

This clonotype was seen a few times. The chain uses TRBV12-3 or TRBV12-4 and TRBJ2-7; D not resolved. The CDR3 runs 10 residues. The ends were cut back, 9 bases at V and 5 bases at J, with 8 bases in the middle. In DNA form, the CDR3 reads TGTGCCAGTCAGGTCCACGAGCAGTACTTC. Protein: CASQVHEQYF.

This chain uses TRBV6-5 with TRBJ1-1, with 7 bases matching TRBD1. The CDR3 extends over 16 amino acids. Germline trimming cut 6 bases from V and 5 bases from J; bases unmatched to any gene: 15. Germline lookup yields CDR1 MNHEY and CDR2 SVGAGI. As DNA, the CDR3 is TGTGCCAGCAGGAACTCCCAGGGGGGGTATGGGACTGAAGCTTTCTTT. Protein product: CASRNSQGGYGTEAFF.

This clonotype was counted at least ten times. The chain is built from TRBV7-8 and TRBJ2-1; no firm D call. V was cut by 1 base and J by 7 bases, with 11 bases left in between. The CDR3 sequence is 14 residues long. Per germline, CDR1 SGHVS and CDR2 FQNEAQ. This CDR3 is CASSLGVVGNEQFF. CDR3 sequence (DNA): TGTGCCAGCAGCTTAGGGGTGGTGGGGAATGAGCAGTTCTTC.

This clonotype was counted between two and nine times. The J gene is TRBJ2-3, the V gene TRBV7-3; a possible D gene is TRBD2 (5 bases). The V gene lost 5 bases and the J gene lost 2 bases, with 11 bases spanning the gap. The CDR3 is 14 amino acids. Germline CDR1 and CDR2: SGHTA and FQGTGA. The DNA for the CDR3 is TGTGCCAGCAGCCCCGGGGAAACCACAGATACGCAGTATTTT. Its protein is CASSPGETTDTQYF.

V usage is TRBV13 and J usage is TRBJ2-5; TRBD1 aligns across 8 bases. The V gene's germline CDR1 is PRHDT and CDR2 FYEKMQ (reference sequence). Trimming at V came to 2 bases and at J to 5 bases, leaving 13 bases not matched to a gene. This CDR3 has 17 amino acids. In nucleotides, the CDR3 is TGTGCCAGCAGCTTAAGCTTCGCGGACAGGGCCGCGGAGACCCAGTACTTC. Its protein product is CASSLSFADRAAETQYF.

The chain carries TRBV5-1 and TRBJ1-2; D remains ambiguous. With 0 bases removed from V and 2 bases from J, the gap between germline ends came to 8 bases. Germline-derived CDR1 and CDR2 are SGHRS and YFSETQ. CDR3 length: 14 residues. CDR3 bases: TGCGCCAGCAGCTTGGCAAGAGGGAACTATGGCTACACCTTC. This translates into CASSLARGNYGYTF.

This clonotype has a handful of counts. The V and J genes are TRBV7-3 and TRBJ2-1, with D perhaps being TRBD1 or TRBD2 (5 bases each). There are 14 residues in the CDR3. V dropped 2 bases and J dropped 8 bases, with 13 bases sitting between them. The germline gives CDR1 SGHTA, CDR2 FQGTGA. Here the CDR3 DNA reads TGTGCCAGCAGCTTACGATCCCGGGGCGATGAGCAGTTCTTC. Translated: CASSLRSRGDEQFF.

This clonotype was picked up a small number of times. This chain joins TRBV7-2 and TRBJ1-5, with D hard to call. Per the germline V gene, CDR1 is SGHTA and CDR2 is FQGNSA. The V gene lost 1 base and the J gene lost 4 bases, with 14 bases spanning the gap. The length of the CDR3 is 16 residues. CDR3 coding DNA: TGTGCCAGCAGCTTAGAAGGTACCGGGTGGAATCAGCCCCAGCATTTT. Translated: CASSLEGTGWNQPQHF.

V usage is TRBV7-9 and J usage is TRBJ2-7; 9 bases fit TRBD1. Looked up from germline, CDR1 is SEHNR and CDR2 is FQNEAQ (reference sequence). J gave up 2 bases and V 1 base, and 15 bases lay outside the gene matches. The CDR3 length is 19 residues. CDR3 region: CASSLVGHRGLGPPYEQYF. DNA for the CDR3: TGTGCCAGCAGCTTAGTGGGGCACAGGGGGCTTGGCCCTCCCTACGAGCAGTACTTC.

This clonotype appeared a few times. V and J are TRBV7-2 and TRBJ2-1; 8 bases map to TRBD2. The trim removed 3 bases at V and 4 bases at J, leaving 17 bases unmatched. This CDR3 comprises 19 residues. Germline-derived CDR1 and CDR2 are SGHTA and FQGNSA. In DNA form, the CDR3 reads TGTGCCAGCAGCTTGGGGTGGTCCAGGGGAGCGGGGGTATACAATGAGCAGTTCTTC. Its translation: CASSLGWSRGAGVYNEQFF.

The J gene is TRBJ2-3, the V gene TRBV30, with D tentatively TRBD1 or TRBD2 (5 bases each). This CDR3 spans 14 amino acids. V lost 0 bases, J lost 6 bases, and 13 bases lay in between. Germline V CDR1 and CDR2: GTSNPN, SVGIG (reference sequence). CDR3 in DNA: TGTGCCTGGAGTGTACGGGGCGCTGGGGATACGCAGTATTTT. Its protein product is CAWSVRGAGDTQYF. Filled out from reference TRBV30 and TRBJ2-3, the complete variable domain reads SQTIHQWPATLVQPVGSPLSLECTVEGTSNPNLYWYRQAAGRGLQLLFYSVGIGQISSEVPQNLSASRPQDRQFILSSKKLLLSDSGFYLCAWSVRGAGDTQYFGPGTRLTVL.

The rearrangement links TRBV7-8 to TRBJ2-1; 11 bases are a match to TRBD1. The V gene end was trimmed by 9 bases and the J gene end by 6 bases; junction bases not matched to a gene: 7. This CDR3 has 14 residues. Germline-derived CDR1 and CDR2 are SGHVS and FQNEAQ. The CDR3 bases are TGTGCCAGTCACCTCGGGACAGGGGGCAATGAGCAGTTCTTC. Translating gives CASHLGTGGNEQFF.

This clonotype was observed a handful of times. The chain is built from TRBV7-6 and TRBJ1-5; no reliable D call. Germline values: CDR1 SGHVS, CDR2 FNYEAQ. This CDR3 has 15 amino acids. V was trimmed by 4 bases and J by 2 bases, leaving 12 bases between them. The CDR3 protein is CASSSDGFGNQPQHF. In DNA form, the CDR3 reads TGTGCCAGCAGCTCCGACGGATTTGGCAATCAGCCCCAGCATTTT.

This chain links TRBV19 with TRBJ1-1; D is ambiguous. CDR1 is LNHDA and CDR2 is SQIVND in the germline V gene (reference sequence). The V end lost 7 bases, the J end lost 5 bases, and 11 bases lay between the germline ends. The CDR3 is 12 amino acids. Written as DNA, the CDR3 is TGTGCCAGTATGCTGGGGATGACTGAAGCTTTCTTT. This sequence encodes CASMLGMTEAFF.

This rearrangement joins TRBV25-1 to TRBJ2-1, with 11 bases identical to TRBD1. This CDR3 has 14 residues. The V gene end was trimmed by 4 bases and the J gene end by 8 bases; junction bases not matched to a gene: 4. In germline, CDR1 is MGHDK, CDR2 SYGVNS. The CDR3: CASSGGQGADEQFF. DNA of the CDR3: TGTGCCAGCAGTGGAGGACAGGGGGCCGATGAGCAGTTCTTC.

This clonotype was observed a handful of times. The chain combines TRBV24-1 with TRBJ2-3; D unclear. The CDR3 runs to 16 residues. Trimming took 0 bases from V and 10 from J, leaving 19 bases between them. Germline values: CDR1 KGHDR, CDR2 SFDVKD. In DNA, the CDR3 is TGTGCCACCAGTGATTTGGGAACCCAAAAAGGATGGGCGCAGTATTTT. Residues: CATSDLGTQKGWAQYF.

The chain combines TRBV12-3 or TRBV12-4 with TRBJ2-6, with TRBD2 as a possible D gene (5 bases). Between the trimmed V and J ends, which lost 3 bases and 0 bases, there was a span of 15 bases. The CDR3 has 18 amino acids. CDR3 sequence reads: CASSLRAALSSGANVLTF. CDR3 in DNA: TGTGCCAGCAGTTTGAGGGCGGCCCTTAGCTCTGGGGCCAACGTCCTGACTTTC.

A few counts support this clonotype. The gene calls are TRBV12-3 or TRBV12-4 and TRBJ2-7; 9 bases map to TRBD1. CDR3 length: 14 residues. J lost 6 bases, V lost 6 bases, and 9 bases had no gene match. In DNA form, the CDR3 reads TGTGCCAGCAGCCCCACCGGGACAGGGTCCGAGCAGTACTTC. The encoded protein is CASSPTGTGSEQYF.

This clonotype was counted at least ten times. The chain couples TRBV5-4 to TRBJ2-2; D perhaps matches TRBD2 (5 bases). CDR3 length: 14 amino acids. Germline V gene sequence: CDR1 SGHNT, CDR2 YYREEE (reference sequence). The V gene lost 2 bases and the J gene lost 4 bases, with 9 bases spanning the gap. The CDR3 spells CASSFGVSTGELFF. Written as DNA, the CDR3 is TGTGCCAGCAGCTTCGGGGTATCCACCGGGGAGCTGTTTTTT.

This clonotype was observed a few times. The V gene is TRBV12-3 or TRBV12-4, the J gene TRBJ2-2; 13 nucleotides align to TRBD2. The CDR3 length is 15 residues. J lost 6 bases, V lost 6 bases, and 4 bases had no gene match. The CDR3: CASSPGTSGAGELFF. The CDR3 DNA is TGTGCCAGCAGCCCCGGGACTAGCGGGGCCGGGGAGCTGTTTTTT.